This T cell receptor beta chain is drawn from a study of OX40 agonist ivuxolimab in advanced cancers. Repertoires were generated with immunoSEQ multiplex PCR, while TCRdb's copy carries only in-frame clones and drops some. The sample carries about 92,000 clones, approximately 91% recorded once. V gave up 7 bases and J gave up 4 bases; unmatched junction bases: 6. The CDR3 covers 14 residues. From germline, CDR1 is MDHEN and CDR2 SYDVKM. The receptor was isolated from an adult with an advanced solid tumor such as melanoma, head and neck, liver or kidney cancer. The chain links TRBV28 to TRBJ2-1, with 8 positions matching TRBD1. Sample: CD4+ or CD8+ T cells sorted from blood, taken in a trial of the OX40 agonist ivuxolimab. The CDR3 DNA reads TGTGCCAGCAAAACAGGGGGTTGGTACAATGAGCAGTTCTTC. This codes for CASKTGGWYNEQFF.